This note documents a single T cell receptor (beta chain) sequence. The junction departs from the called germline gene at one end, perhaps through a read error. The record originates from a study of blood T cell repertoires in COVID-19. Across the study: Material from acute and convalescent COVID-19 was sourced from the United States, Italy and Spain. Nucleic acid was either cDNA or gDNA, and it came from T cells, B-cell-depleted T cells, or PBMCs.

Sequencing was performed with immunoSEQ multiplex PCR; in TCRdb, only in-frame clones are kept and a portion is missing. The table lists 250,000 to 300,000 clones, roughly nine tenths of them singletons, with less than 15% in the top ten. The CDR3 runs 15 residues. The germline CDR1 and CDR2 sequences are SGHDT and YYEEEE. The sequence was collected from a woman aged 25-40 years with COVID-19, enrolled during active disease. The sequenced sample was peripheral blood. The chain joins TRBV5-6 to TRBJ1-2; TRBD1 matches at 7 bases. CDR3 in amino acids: CASSFLLLTGKRGDF. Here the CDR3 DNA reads TGTGCCAGCAGCTTCCTCCTACTGACAGGGAAGAGGGGTGACTTC.